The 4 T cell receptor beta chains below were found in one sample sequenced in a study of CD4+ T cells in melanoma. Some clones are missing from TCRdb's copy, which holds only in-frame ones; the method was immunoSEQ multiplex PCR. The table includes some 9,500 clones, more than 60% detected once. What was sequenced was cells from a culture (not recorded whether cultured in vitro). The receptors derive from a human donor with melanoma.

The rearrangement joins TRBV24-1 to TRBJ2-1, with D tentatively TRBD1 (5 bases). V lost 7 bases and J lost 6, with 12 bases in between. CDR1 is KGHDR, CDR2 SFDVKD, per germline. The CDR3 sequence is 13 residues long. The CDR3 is CATRAARGNEQFF. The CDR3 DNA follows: TGTGCCACCAGGGCTGCAAGGGGCAATGAGCAGTTCTTC.

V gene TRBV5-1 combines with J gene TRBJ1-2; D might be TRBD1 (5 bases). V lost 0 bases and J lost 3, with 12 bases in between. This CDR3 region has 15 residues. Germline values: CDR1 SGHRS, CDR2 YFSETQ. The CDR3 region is CASSLGDLGYYGYTF. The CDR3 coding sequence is TGCGCCAGCAGCTTGGGGGACCTCGGCTACTATGGCTACACCTTC. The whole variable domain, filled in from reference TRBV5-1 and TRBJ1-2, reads KAGVTQTPRYLIKTRGQQVTLSCSPISGHRSVSWYQQTPGQGLQFLFEYFSETQRNKGNFPGRFSGRQFSNSRSEMNVSTLELGDSALYLCASSLGDLGYYGYTFGSGTRLTVV.

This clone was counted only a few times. In DNA, the CDR3 is TGTGCCATCAGTAGAGGACAGGGTATCACCTACGAGCAGTACTTC. As protein: CAISRGQGITYEQYF. The chain couples TRBV10-3 to TRBJ2-7; 8 positions match TRBD1. CDR3 size: 15 residues. The V segment lost 5 bases and the J segment 2 bases; nucleotides outside the gene matches: 8. Germline loops: CDR1 ENHRY, CDR2 SYGVKD.

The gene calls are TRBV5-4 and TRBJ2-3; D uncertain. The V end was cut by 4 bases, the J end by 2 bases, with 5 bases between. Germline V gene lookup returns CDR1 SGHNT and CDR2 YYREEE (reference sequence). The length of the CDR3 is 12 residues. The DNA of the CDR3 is TGTGCCAGCAGCCTAAACACAGATACGCAGTATTTT. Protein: CASSLNTDTQYF.